This T cell receptor beta chain emerged from a study of OX40 agonist ivuxolimab in advanced cancers. Drawing of blood for sampling happened at baseline, at cycle 4 day 1, and at cycle 7 day 1. Study-wide results and limits: At 0.1 to 3.0 mg/kg, CD4+ and CD8+ blood T cells expanded clonally by week 6. Relative to CD4+ cells, CD8+ T cells on average had more expanded clones. Antigen specificity was not determined for the expanded peripheral T cells.

In germline, CDR1 is SGHNT, CDR2 YYREEE (reference sequence). After removal of 2 bases from V and 7 bases from J, the junction contained 8 bases not matched to a gene. The CDR3 spans 15 residues. Of note for this clone: As yet, its antigen is unknown.

The table came from immunoSEQ multiplex PCR; TCRdb's copy has only in-frame clones and leaves some out. In the table there are about 62,000 clones, approximately 90% of which are singletons. The rearrangement uses TRBV5-4 and TRBJ2-1; 8 bases align to TRBD2. The specimen was CD4+ or CD8+ T cells sorted from blood, collected in a trial of the OX40 agonist ivuxolimab. The receptor was derived from an adult with an advanced solid tumor such as melanoma, head and neck, liver or kidney cancer. The CDR3 region is CASSLKRESGNEQFF. CDR3 nucleotide sequence: TGTGCCAGCAGCTTAAAGCGGGAGTCGGGGAATGAGCAGTTCTTC. Looking up the rest from reference TRBV5-4 and TRBJ2-1 gives the full variable domain: ETGVTQSPTHLIKTRGQQVTLRCSSQSGHNTVSWYQQALGQGPQFIFQYYREEENGRGNFPPRFSGLQFPNYSSELNVNALELDDSALYLCASSLKRESGNEQFFGPGTRLTVL.